The source of this TCR beta chain is a study of blood T cells in healthy people across ages. Study summary: In model experiments, template switching was able to capture about one barcoded beta molecule for every two T cells that were present. Overall study results and limits: Among T cells, TCR beta diversity per million cells dropped roughly linearly as age rose.

Primers used in a second PCR of roughly 6 to 11 cycles were a sample-barcoded 5' primer and a J-beta primer mix. TCRdb independently ran MiXCR on the 5' RACE reads; one entry per CDR3 protein. This table holds hundreds of thousands of distinct CDR3 sequences, roughly 30% found once. This CDR3 spans 13 amino acids. In germline, CDR1 is MNHEY, CDR2 SMNVEV (reference sequence). Trimming shortened V by 3 bases and J by 8 bases, and 13 bases separated the two germline ends. Worth noting for this clonotype: The antigen remains undetermined.

Total RNA extraction produced at least 5 micrograms (per sample) for the study. The rearrangement links TRBV27 to TRBJ1-2, with a possible D match to TRBD1 (5 bases). Sequenced sample: blood. The source is a woman older than 75 in good health. CDR3 coding DNA: TGTGCCAGCAGTTTTGGTGGGGCAGACGGCTACACCTTC. Amino acids: CASSFGGADGYTF.